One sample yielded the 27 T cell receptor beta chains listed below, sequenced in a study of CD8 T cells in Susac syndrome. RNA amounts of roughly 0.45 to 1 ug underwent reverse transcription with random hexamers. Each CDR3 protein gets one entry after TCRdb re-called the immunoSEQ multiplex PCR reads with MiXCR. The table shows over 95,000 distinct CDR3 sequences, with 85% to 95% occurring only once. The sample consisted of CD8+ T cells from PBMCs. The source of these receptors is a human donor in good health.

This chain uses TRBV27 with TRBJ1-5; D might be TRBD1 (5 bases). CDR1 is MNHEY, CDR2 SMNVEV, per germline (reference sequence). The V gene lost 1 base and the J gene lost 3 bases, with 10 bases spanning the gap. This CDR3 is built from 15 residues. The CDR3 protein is CASSLLQGPNQPQHF. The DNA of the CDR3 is TGTGCCAGCAGTTTATTGCAGGGTCCCAATCAGCCCCAGCATTTT.

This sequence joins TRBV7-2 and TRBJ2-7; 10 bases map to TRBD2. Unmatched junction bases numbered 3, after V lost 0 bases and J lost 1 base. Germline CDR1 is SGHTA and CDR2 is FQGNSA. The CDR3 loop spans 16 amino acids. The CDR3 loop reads CASSLAPSGGSYEQYF. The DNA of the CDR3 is TGTGCCAGCAGCTTAGCCCCTAGCGGGGGTTCCTACGAGCAGTACTTC.

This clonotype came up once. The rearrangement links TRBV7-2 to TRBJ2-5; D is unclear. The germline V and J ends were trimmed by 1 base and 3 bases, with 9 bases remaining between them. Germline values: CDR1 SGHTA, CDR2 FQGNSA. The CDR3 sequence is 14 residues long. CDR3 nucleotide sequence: TGTGCCAGCAGCTTAGAGGTCTGGAAAGAGACCCAGTACTTC. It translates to CASSLEVWKETQYF.

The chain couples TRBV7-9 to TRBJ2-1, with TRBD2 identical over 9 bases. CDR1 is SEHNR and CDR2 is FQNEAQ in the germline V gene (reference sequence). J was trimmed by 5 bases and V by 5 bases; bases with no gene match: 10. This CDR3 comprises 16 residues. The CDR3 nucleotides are TGTGCCAGCAGCCCCTTAAGGCTAGCGGGGAACAATGAGCAGTTCTTC. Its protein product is CASSPLRLAGNNEQFF.

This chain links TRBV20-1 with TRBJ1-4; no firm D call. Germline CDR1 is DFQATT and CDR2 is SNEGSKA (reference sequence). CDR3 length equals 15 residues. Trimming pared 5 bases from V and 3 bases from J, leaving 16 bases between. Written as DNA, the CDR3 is TGCAGTGCTCAAGGAGCGGTAGTGGCTAATGAAAAACTGTTTTTT. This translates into CSAQGAVVANEKLFF.

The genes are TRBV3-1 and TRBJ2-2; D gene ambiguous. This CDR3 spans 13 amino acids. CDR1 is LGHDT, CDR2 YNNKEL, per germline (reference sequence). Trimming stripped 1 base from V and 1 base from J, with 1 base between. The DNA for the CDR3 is TGTGCCAGCAGCCAAGTGAACACCGGGGAGCTGTTTTTT. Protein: CASSQVNTGELFF. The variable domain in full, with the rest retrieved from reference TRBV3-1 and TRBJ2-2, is DTAVSQTPKYLVTQMGNDKSIKCEQNLGHDTMYWYKQDSKKFLKIMFSYNNKELIINETVPNRFSPKSPDKAHLNLHINSLELGDSAVYFCASSQVNTGELFFGEGSRLTVL.

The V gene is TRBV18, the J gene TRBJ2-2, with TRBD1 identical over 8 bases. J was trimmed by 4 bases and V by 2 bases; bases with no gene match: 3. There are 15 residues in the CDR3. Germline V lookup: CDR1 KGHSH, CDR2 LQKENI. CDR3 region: CASSPSGGPTGELFF. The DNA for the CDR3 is TGTGCCAGCTCACCATCAGGGGGCCCCACCGGGGAGCTGTTTTTT.

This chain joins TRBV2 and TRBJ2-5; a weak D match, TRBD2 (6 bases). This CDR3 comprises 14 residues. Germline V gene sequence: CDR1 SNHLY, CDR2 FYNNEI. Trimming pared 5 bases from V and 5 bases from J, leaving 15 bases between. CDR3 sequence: CASSIWLATETQYF. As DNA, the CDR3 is TGTGCCAGCAGTATCTGGCTAGCGACGGAGACCCAGTACTTC.

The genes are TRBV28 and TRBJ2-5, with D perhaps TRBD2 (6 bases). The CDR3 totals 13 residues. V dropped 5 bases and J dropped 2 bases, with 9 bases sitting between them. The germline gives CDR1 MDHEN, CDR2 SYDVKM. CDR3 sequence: CASSRDLQETQYF. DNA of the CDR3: TGTGCCAGCAGTCGGGACTTGCAAGAGACCCAGTACTTC.

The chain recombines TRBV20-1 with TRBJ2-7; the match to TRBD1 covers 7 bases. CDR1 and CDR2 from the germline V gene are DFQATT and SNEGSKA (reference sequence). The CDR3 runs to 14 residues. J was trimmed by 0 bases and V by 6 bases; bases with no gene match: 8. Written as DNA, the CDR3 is TGCAGTGCCCCCGACAGGGACCACTCCTACGAGCAGTACTTC. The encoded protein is CSAPDRDHSYEQYF.

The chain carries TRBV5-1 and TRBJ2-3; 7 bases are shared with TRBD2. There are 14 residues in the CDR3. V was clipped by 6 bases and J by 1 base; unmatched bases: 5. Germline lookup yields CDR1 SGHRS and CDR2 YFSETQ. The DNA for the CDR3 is TGCGCCAGCACCCTGGGGGGGGGCACAGATACGCAGTATTTT. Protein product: CASTLGGGTDTQYF.

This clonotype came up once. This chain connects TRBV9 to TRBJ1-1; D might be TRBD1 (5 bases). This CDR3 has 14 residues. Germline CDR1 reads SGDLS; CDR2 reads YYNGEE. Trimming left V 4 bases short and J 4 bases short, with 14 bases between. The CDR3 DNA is TGTGCCAGCAGCCGGACACTTTCGGGCACTGAAGCTTTCTTT. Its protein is CASSRTLSGTEAFF.

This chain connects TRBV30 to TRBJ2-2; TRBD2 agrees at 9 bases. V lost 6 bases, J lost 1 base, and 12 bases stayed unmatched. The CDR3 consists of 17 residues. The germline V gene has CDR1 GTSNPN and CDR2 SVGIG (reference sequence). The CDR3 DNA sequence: TGTGCCTGTCCCAAAGCGGGAGGCCTTCTGAACACCGGGGAGCTGTTTTTT. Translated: CACPKAGGLLNTGELFF.

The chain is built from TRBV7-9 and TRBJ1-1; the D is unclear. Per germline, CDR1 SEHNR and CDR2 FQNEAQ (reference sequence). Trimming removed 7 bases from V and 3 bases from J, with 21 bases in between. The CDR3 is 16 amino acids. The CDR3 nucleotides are TGTGCCAGCACCACTCCCCCGCGGGGAAGGCACACTGAAGCTTTCTTT. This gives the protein CASTTPPRGRHTEAFF.

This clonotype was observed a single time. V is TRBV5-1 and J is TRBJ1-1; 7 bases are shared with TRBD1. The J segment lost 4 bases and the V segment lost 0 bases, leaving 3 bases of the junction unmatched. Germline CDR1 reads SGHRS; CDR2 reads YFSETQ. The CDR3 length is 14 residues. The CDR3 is CASSLDGTATEAFF. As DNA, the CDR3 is TGCGCCAGCAGCTTGGACGGGACAGCCACTGAAGCTTTCTTT.

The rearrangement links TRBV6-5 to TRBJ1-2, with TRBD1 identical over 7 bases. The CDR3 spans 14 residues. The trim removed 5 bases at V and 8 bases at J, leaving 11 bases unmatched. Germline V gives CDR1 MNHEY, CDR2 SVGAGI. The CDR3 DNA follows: TGTGCCAGCAGTACTTCAACAGGGGAGGGGGGCTACACCTTC. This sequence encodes CASSTSTGEGGYTF.

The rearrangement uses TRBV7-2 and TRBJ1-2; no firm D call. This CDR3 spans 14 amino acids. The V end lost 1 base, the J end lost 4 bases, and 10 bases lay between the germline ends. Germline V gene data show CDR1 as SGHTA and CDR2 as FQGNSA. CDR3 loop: CASSLGAGGYGYTF. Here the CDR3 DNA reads TGTGCCAGCAGCTTAGGGGCGGGTGGCTATGGCTACACCTTC. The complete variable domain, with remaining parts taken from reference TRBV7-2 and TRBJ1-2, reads GAGVSQSPSNKVTEKGKDVELRCDPISGHTALYWYRQSLGQGLEFLIYFQGNSAPDKSGLPSDRFSAERTGGSVSTLTIQRTQQEDSAVYLCASSLGAGGYGYTFGSGTRLTVV.

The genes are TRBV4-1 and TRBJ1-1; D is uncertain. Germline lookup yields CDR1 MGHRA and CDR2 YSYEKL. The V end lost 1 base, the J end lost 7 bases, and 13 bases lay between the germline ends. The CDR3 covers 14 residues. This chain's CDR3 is CASSQGLGYIEAFF. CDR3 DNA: TGCGCCAGCAGCCAAGGCCTTGGGTACATTGAAGCTTTCTTT.

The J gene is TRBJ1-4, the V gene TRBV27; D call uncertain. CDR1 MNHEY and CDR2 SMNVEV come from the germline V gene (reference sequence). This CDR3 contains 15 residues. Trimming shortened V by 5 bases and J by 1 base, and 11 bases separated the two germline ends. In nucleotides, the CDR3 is TGTGCCAGCAGTCCCTCAACCGGAACTAATGAAAAACTGTTTTTT. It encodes CASSPSTGTNEKLFF.

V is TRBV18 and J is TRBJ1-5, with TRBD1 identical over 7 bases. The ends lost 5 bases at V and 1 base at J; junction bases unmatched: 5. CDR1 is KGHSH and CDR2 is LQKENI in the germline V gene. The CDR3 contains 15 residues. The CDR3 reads CASSSSDRSNQPQHF. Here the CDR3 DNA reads TGTGCCAGCTCATCCTCGGACAGGAGCAATCAGCCCCAGCATTTT.

As DNA, the CDR3 is TGCGCCAGCAGCTTGGAGCCCGGGGGGACCTACGAGCAGTACTTC. Encoded protein: CASSLEPGGTYEQYF. The rearrangement uses TRBV5-1 and TRBJ2-7; 7 nucleotides align to TRBD2. The CDR3 is made up of 15 amino acids. Germline lookup yields CDR1 SGHRS and CDR2 YFSETQ. V shed 0 bases and J 2 bases; nucleotides not matched to a gene: 5. Full variable domain (missing parts from reference TRBV5-1 and TRBJ2-7): KAGVTQTPRYLIKTRGQQVTLSCSPISGHRSVSWYQQTPGQGLQFLFEYFSETQRNKGNFPGRFSGRQFSNSRSEMNVSTLELGDSALYLCASSLEPGGTYEQYFGPGTRLTVT.

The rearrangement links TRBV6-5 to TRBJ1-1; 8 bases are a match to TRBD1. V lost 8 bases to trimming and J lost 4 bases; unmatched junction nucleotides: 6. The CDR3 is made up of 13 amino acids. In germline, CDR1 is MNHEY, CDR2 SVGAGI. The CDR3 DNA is TGTGCCAGCGGACAGGGTCCGGTCACTGAAGCTTTCTTT. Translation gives CASGQGPVTEAFF.

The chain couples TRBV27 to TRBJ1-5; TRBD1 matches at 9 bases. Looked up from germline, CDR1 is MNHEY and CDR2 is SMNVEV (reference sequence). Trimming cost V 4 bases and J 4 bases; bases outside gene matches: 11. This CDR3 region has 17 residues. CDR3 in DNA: TGTGCCAGCAGTTCCAGGACAGGGGCCCTTACAAATCAGCCCCAGCATTTT. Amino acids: CASSSRTGALTNQPQHF.

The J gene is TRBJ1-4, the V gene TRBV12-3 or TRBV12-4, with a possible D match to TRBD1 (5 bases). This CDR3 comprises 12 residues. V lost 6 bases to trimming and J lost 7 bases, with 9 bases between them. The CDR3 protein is CASRPRGEKLFF. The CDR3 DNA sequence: TGTGCCAGCAGACCGAGGGGTGAAAAACTGTTTTTT.

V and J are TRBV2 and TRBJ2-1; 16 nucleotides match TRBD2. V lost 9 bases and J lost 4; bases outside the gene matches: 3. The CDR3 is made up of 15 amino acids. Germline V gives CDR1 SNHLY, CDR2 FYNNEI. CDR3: CARGTSGGGYNEQFF. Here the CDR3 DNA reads TGTGCCAGAGGGACTAGCGGGGGGGGGTACAATGAGCAGTTCTTC.

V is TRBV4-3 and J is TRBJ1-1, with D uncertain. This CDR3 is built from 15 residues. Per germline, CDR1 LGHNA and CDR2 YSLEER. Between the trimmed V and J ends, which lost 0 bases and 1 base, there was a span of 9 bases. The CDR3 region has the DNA TGCGCCAGCAGCCAAGATTGGGCGCAGAACACTGAAGCTTTCTTT. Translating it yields CASSQDWAQNTEAFF.

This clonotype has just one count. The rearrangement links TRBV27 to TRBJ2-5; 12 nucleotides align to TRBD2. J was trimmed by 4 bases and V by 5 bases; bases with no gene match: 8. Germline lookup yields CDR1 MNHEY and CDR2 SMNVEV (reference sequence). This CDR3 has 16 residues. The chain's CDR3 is CASSLNAGLAGETQYF. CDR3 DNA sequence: TGTGCCAGCAGTCTGAACGCGGGACTAGCGGGAGAGACCCAGTACTTC.